The clone carrying this T cell receptor (beta chain) appeared many times. Its antigen is as yet unknown. The data originate from a study of neurological immune-mediated disorders. Study-wide findings and caveats: HTLV-1-associated myelopathy had the most TCR clonal expansion, and multiple sclerosis had the least, less than healthy controls.

Synthesis of cDNA was carried out by template-switch 5'RACE. The reaction used 10-nucleotide random UMIs. From the 5' RACE reads, TCRdb called clonotypes with MiXCR, one entry per CDR3 protein. The sample has 55,000 to 70,000 distinct CDR3 sequences; about 10% are singletons. Described time point: longitudinal time-point 1 (baseline). CDR1 is SGHRS, CDR2 YFSETQ, per germline. The CDR3 consists of 14 residues. With V trimmed by 4 bases and J by 4 bases, 4 bases remained unmatched. The genes are TRBV5-1 and TRBJ2-1, with 8 positions matching TRBD2. Sequenced input: PBMCs. This TCR came from a male donor with HTLV-1-associated myelopathy (HAM/TSP). This CDR3 reads CASSQSGGYNEQFF. In nucleotides, the CDR3 is TGCGCCAGCAGCCAAAGCGGGGGATACAATGAGCAGTTCTTC. The full variable domain, in which reference TRBV5-1 and TRBJ2-1 provide the parts outside the CDR3, is KAGVTQTPRYLIKTRGQQVTLSCSPISGHRSVSWYQQTPGQGLQFLFEYFSETQRNKGNFPGRFSGRQFSNSRSEMNVSTLELGDSALYLCASSQSGGYNEQFFGPGTRLTVL.